This paragraph reports one TCR beta chain. This clone's antigen is unknown. Base qualities are not provided; no much larger clone lies one nucleotide away. CDR1 and CDR2, looked up from the germline V gene, are SGHTA and FQGNSA. V and J are truncated by 1 base and 5 bases respectively, leaving an intervening sequence of 4 bases. The CDR3 sequence holds 12 residues, the cysteine and phenylalanine included. Only CDR3 DNA is held: 36 bases, read in frame from base 1. The library was generated by the immunoSEQ multiplex PCR assay. DNA from the cultured and isolated CD4+ T cells underwent TCR beta CDR3 sequencing. The authors' pipeline ran thus. Non-productive TCR sequences were removed and reads were trimmed to the CDR3 region, keeping CDR3s of at least 7 amino acids. Antigen-specific clonotypes were identified using the MANAFEST web app by comparison of expansion in peptide wells against reference cultures. To be called positive, a clone needed expansion at FDR<0.05 compared with the reference and with all other wells, an odds ratio greater than 5, and a frequency greater than 0.1% in two replicate wells. A clonotype was defined as cross-reactive if the clonotype was significantly expanded both in SARS-CoV-2 spike wells and in at least one common cold coronavirus spike condition. Using the stringdist R package, CDR3 similarity was measured by Levenshtein distance, and unrooted trees were constructed with ape in R 3.6.1. Here the immuneACCESS table is served through TCRdb, limited to in-frame sequences with V and J called. Missing clones are a known gap in these copies; in checked studies unresolved V genes cover under half, and the rest lacks a known reason. V, J and clone size are those of that table, while D and trimming were read from the DNA. Present in this sample are tens of thousands of clones, under 70% of which were seen just once. Of the sample, about 18% is held by the ten largest clones.

The data were obtained in a study of vaccination effects on CD4 cells after COVID-19 (dated by TCRdb to between 2021 and 2022). The study in broad terms: Each participant got two doses of an mRNA SARS-CoV-2 vaccine, either BNT162b2 or mRNA-1273. SARS-CoV-2 spike-specific CD4+ TCR repertoires from before and after mRNA vaccination were compared in COVID-19 convalescent patients and in infection-naive vaccine recipients. Altogether, roughly 10 COVID-19 convalescent patients and a handful of SARS-CoV-2-naive healthy vaccine recipients made up the full study. Cultures from other donors in the study were sequenced with the Oncomine TCR Beta short-read assay on an Illumina iSeq 100.

General findings and caveats noted by the study authors: At late post-vaccination timepoints, both infection-induced and vaccine-induced clones showed marked clonal contraction, consistent with waning T cell responses. In healthy vaccine recipients, vaccine-induced clones were almost all SARS-CoV-2 mono-reactive, with only 1 of 255 cross-reactive with common cold coronaviruses. The study was limited by a small number of convalescent patients and lacked early post-infection timepoints.

The ViraFEST assay stimulated PBMC with viral peptide pools and then used TCR sequencing to identify antigen-specific CD4+ T cell clonotypes by expansion. After around 10 days of culture, CD4+ T cells were isolated with the EasySep CD4+ T cell isolation kit. Healthy vaccine recipients had no prior SARS-CoV-2 infection, confirmed by negative nucleocapsid antibodies before and after vaccination. A few million PBMC per well were cultured with about 9.6 ug/ml peptides in IMDM containing roughly 5% human AB serum, 8.5 to 10 IU/ml IL-2 and gentamicin. Half of the culture medium was replaced with fresh IL-2-containing medium on days 3 and 7. Unless noted otherwise, every peptide stimulation condition was grown in triplicate wells. PBMC were separated from whole blood using Ficoll-Paque Plus gradient centrifugation and were then either cryopreserved at -140C or used fresh. The spike proteins of SARS-CoV-2 and of the common cold coronaviruses HCoV-NL63, HCoV-OC43 and HCoV-229E were spanned by overlapping peptide pools. The QIAamp micro DNA kit was used to extract genomic DNA from the cultured CD4+ T cells.

The material sequenced was CD4+ T cells from PBMCs cultured with SARS-CoV-2 spike peptides, taken before COVID-19 vaccination. The sample's cell subset or site label, in plain terms: SARS-CoV-2 spike overlapping peptide pool stimulation. The sequence is built from TRBV7-2 and TRBJ2-3; a confident D gene designation cannot be given. The sequence was obtained from a human donor who received a COVID-19 vaccine. Read as DNA, the sequence is TGTGCCAGCAGCTTAGATATAGATACGCAGTATTTT. It is translated as CASSLDIDTQYF.